Listed below are T cell receptor beta chains from one sample, sequenced in a study of blood T cells in healthy people across ages. TCRdb re-called the 5' RACE reads through MiXCR, storing one row per CDR3 protein. The sample contains 1.5 million to 2 million distinct CDR3 sequences, 49% of which appear only once. Sequencing was done on a sample of blood. All receptors derive from a woman in her thirties or forties in good health. CDR3s include the opening cysteine and the closing phenylalanine or tryptophan. D genes are given only for firm matches. The size field is filled for only some rows; it gives once, few, many or a size class.

TRBV12-3/TRBV12-4	TRBD2	TRBJ2-5	15	-	TGTGCCAGCAGTTTACCAAGCGGGGGTAGGAAGACCCAGTACTTC	CASSLPSGGRKTQYF
TRBV5-1	-	TRBJ2-3	14	-	TGCGCCAGCAGCGAACCAGCGTACACAGATACGCAGTATTTT	CASSEPAYTDTQYF
TRBV5-1	TRBD2	TRBJ2-1	15	-	TGCGCCAGCAGCCACAGGTGGGGGAGGGACAATGAGCAGTTCTTC	CASSHRWGRDNEQFF
TRBV9	TRBD2	TRBJ2-1	17	once	TGTGCCAGCAGCGTAGGACTAGCGGGCCCGACCTACAATGAGCAGTTCTTC	CASSVGLAGPTYNEQFF
TRBV27	-	TRBJ1-6	15	-	TGTGCCAGCAGTCCACACCAGGGATCCAGCTCACCCCTCCACTTT	CASSPHQGSSSPLHF
TRBV23-1	TRBD1	TRBJ2-7	18	-	TGCGCCAGCAGCGAAGGGACAGGGATTAGCATCAGCTCCTACGAGCAGTACTTC	CASSEGTGISISSYEQYF
TRBV29-1	-	TRBJ2-5	12	many	TGCAGCGTTAGACAGTGGCAAGAGACCCAGTACTTC	CSVRQWQETQYF
TRBV27	TRBD1	TRBJ2-1	14	-	TGTGCCAGCAGTGTAGGGGGCCACCCCTGGGGGCAGTTCTTC	CASSVGGHPWGQFF
TRBV2	TRBD2	TRBJ2-1	16	-	TGTGCCAGCAGTGAACTAGCGGGGGGCCGCCCCAATGAGCAGTTCTTC	CASSELAGGRPNEQFF
TRBV20-1	-	TRBJ1-2	14	-	TGCAGTGCCCCTAGGCAGGGTGTCCTATATGGCTACACCTTC	CSAPRQGVLYGYTF
TRBV14	-	TRBJ2-7	16	-	TGTGCCAGCAGCCAAGAGAAGGCCAGGGGCTCCTACGAGCAGTACTTC	CASSQEKARGSYEQYF
TRBV3-1	-	TRBJ1-2	14	-	TGTGCCAGCAAACCATTAGAACCCCAGTATGGCTACACCTTC	CASKPLEPQYGYTF
TRBV6-6	-	TRBJ1-6	14	-	TGTGCCAGCAATCAGGGGTCCTATAATTCACCCCTCCACTTT	CASNQGSYNSPLHF
TRBV7-2	TRBD1	TRBJ2-1	16	-	TGTGCCAGCAGCTTCACCGGGACAGTCTCCTACAATGAGCAGTTCTTC	CASSFTGTVSYNEQFF
TRBV29-1	-	TRBJ1-2	12	-	TGCAGCGGGACGGACAGTAACTATGGCTACACCTTC	CSGTDSNYGYTF